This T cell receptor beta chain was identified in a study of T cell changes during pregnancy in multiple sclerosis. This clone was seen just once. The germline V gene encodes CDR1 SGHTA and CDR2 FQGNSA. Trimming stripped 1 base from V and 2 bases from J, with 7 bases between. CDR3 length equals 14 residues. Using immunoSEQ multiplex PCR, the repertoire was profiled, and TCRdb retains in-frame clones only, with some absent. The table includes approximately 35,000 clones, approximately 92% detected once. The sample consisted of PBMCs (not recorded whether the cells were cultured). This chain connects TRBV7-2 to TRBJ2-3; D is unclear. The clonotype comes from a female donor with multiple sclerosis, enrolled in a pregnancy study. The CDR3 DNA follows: TGTGCCAGCAGCTTAGGGGATGACACAGATACGCAGTATTTT. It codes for CASSLGDDTDTQYF.